This T cell receptor beta chain was captured by sequencing in a study of beta chain features in type 1 diabetes. The sample holds a few counts of this clone. Its target is not known. Since all of the isolated RNA was reverse transcribed, expressed TCRB transcripts were what got sequenced. Some clones are missing from TCRdb's copy, which holds only in-frame ones; the method was immunoSEQ multiplex PCR. The table records 250,000 to 300,000 clones, roughly a quarter of them present only once. This CDR3 spans 16 amino acids. The germline V gene has CDR1 MGHRA and CDR2 YSYEKL. V dropped 2 bases and J dropped 3; count of bases not matched to a gene: 9. Staining for CD45RO/CCR7/CD25/CD127/CD95/CD27 allowed sorting of CD4+ naive, central memory, regulatory and stem cell-like memory cells. Study outcomes and limitations: Across all four CD4+ subsets, people with type 1 diabetes showed modestly shorter TCRB CDR3s.

Sequenced sample: naive CD4+ T cells from blood. This TCR was sampled from a woman in her 30s with type 1 diabetes. The rearrangement links TRBV4-1 to TRBJ2-7; 8 bases match TRBD1. The CDR3 nucleotides read TGCGCCAGCAGCCAACCTCGACAGGGGAGAAGCTACGAGCAGTACTTC. Translating gives CASSQPRQGRSYEQYF.